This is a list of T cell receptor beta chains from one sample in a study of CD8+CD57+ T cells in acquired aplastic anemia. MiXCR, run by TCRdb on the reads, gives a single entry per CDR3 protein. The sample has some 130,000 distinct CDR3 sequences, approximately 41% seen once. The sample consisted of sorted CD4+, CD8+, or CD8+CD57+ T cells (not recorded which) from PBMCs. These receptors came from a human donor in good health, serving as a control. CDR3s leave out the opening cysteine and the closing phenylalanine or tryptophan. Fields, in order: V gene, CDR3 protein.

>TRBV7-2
ASSKDDPAAEAF
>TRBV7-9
ASSLAGTGSNQPQH
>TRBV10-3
AISEWGDRDNSPLH
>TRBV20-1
SARQGRHSGNTIY
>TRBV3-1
ASSQTGEGSPLH
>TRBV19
ASRLGTGAHFFPNSPLH
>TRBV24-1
ATSGGPDTQY
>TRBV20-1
SAPRGINYGYT
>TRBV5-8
ASSNRQGDNQPQH
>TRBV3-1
ASSLANYGYT
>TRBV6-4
ASSDRRGRLSYTEAF
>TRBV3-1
ATKGGRINGNTIY
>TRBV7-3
ASRGQGPYEQY
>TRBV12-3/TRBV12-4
ASSIAAPGQGGYT
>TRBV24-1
ATSDRLAGTFYNEQF
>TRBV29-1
SVDGYSTDTQY
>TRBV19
ASRSTGRKAF
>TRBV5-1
ASSLRGGASDTQY
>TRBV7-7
AGSLGLAGGSTGELF
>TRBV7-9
ASSSGLAGETQY
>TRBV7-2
ASSPGHANQPQH
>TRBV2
ASSERYFNEQF
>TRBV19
ASSIRTNSPLH
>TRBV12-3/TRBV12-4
ASIQSGIKAF
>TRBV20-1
SARVGSAEDTQY
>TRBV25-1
ASSEFELQETQY